Listed below are T cell receptor beta chains from one sample, sequenced in a study of cytomegalovirus exposure and HLA in healthy donors. The method was immunoSEQ multiplex PCR; TCRdb's version includes in-frame clones alone and lacks a portion of them. Of over 200,000 clones in the sample, 70% to 90% were seen once. The specimen was PBMCs. The origin of the receptors is a woman younger than 35 in good health and CMV-seronegative. Each CDR3 is given with its conserved first and last residue.

v_call | cdr3_aa
TRBV30 | CAWSVSSGSYEQYF
TRBV2 | CASIEGDYGYTF
TRBV15 | CATSRDLNEQFF
TRBV6-6 | CASSHGRSGKPDEQFF
TRBV5-1 | CASSLGFGVGGLQETQYF
TRBV19 | CASSYDGTYEQYF
TRBV9 | CASSVGGLGNGYTF
TRBV19 | CASSMAAGGMNEQYF
TRBV5-1 | CASSHERRYTDTQYF
TRBV10-3 | CATSHEYEQYF
TRBV28 | CASRQGARGTETQYF
TRBV28 | CASSYGRSSASSYEQYF
TRBV29-1 | CSGLEPSGETQYF
TRBV28 | CASTAGYGYTF
TRBV19 | CASSPTGAYEQYF
TRBV5-8 | CASSLQGGTEAFF
TRBV7-9 | CASSQEAGITYEQYF
TRBV7-6 | CASSFSVSTDTQYF
TRBV6-5 | CASVAGTGGYGYTF
TRBV28 | CASSFGGSYLQPQHF
TRBV19 | CASSIGVGGYEQYF
TRBV28 | CASRKTGGDGYTF